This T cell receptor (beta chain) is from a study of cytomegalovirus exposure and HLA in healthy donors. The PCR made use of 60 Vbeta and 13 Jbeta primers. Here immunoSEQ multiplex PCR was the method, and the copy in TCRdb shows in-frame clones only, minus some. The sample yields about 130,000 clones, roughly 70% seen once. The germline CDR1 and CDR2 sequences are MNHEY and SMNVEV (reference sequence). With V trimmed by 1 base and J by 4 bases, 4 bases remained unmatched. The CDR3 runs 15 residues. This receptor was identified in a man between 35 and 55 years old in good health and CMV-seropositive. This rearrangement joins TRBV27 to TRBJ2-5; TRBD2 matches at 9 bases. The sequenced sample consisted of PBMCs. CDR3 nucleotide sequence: TGTGCCAGCAGTTTATTGGGCGGGAGGGTAGAGACCCAGTACTTC. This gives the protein CASSLLGGRVETQYF.